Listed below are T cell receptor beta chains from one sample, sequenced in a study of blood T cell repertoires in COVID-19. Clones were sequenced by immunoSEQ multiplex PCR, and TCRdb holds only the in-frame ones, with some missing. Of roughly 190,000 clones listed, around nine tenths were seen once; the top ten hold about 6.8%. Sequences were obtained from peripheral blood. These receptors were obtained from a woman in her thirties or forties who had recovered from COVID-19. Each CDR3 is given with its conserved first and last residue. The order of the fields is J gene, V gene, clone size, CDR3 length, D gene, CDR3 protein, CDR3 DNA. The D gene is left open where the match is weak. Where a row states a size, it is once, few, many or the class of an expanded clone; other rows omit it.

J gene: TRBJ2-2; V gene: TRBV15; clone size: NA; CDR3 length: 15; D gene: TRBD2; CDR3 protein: CATSSGGRDTGELFF; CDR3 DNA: TGTGCCACCTCCAGCGGCGGGAGGGACACCGGGGAGCTGTTTTTT
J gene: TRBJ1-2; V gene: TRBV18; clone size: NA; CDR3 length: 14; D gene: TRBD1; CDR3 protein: CASSPETGGYGYTF; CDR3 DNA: TGTGCCAGCTCACCCGAAACAGGGGGCTATGGCTACACCTTC
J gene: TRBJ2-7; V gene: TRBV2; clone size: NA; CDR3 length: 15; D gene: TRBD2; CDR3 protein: CASATSPGGTGEQYF; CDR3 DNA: TGTGCCAGCGCTACTAGTCCGGGGGGGACGGGCGAGCAGTACTTC
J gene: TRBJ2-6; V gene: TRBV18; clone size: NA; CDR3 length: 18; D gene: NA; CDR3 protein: CASSAYPGFRSGANVLTF; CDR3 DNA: TGTGCCAGCTCAGCTTACCCCGGGTTCCGCTCTGGGGCCAACGTCCTGACTTTC
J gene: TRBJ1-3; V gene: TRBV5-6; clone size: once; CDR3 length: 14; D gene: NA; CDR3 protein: CASSLLPIGNTIYF; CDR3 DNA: TGTGCCAGCAGCCTCCTACCAATTGGAAACACCATATATTTT
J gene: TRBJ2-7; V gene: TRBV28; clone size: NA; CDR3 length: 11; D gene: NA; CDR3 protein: CASSFKREQYF; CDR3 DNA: TGTGCCAGCAGTTTTAAGAGGGAGCAGTACTTC
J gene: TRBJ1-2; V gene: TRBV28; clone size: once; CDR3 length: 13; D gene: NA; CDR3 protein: CASRPTGPLGYTF; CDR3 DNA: TGTGCCAGCAGACCAACAGGTCCCCTTGGCTACACCTTC
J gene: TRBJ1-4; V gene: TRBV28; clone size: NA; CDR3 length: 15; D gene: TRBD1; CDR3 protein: CASSFSGTANEKLFF; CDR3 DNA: TGTGCCAGCAGTTTTTCCGGGACAGCGAACGAAAAACTGTTTTTT
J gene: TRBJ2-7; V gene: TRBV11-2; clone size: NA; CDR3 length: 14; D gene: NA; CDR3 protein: CASSLDLRGHEQYF; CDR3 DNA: TGTGCCAGCAGCTTAGATCTTAGGGGCCACGAGCAGTACTTC
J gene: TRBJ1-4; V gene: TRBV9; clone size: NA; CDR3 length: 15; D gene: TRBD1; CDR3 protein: CASSAEGTGDEKLFF; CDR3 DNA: TGTGCCAGCAGCGCCGAGGGGACAGGGGATGAAAAACTGTTTTTT
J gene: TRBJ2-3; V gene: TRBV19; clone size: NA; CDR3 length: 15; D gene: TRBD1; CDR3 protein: CASSRRQGDTDTQYF; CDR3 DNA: TGTGCCAGTAGTAGGAGACAGGGAGATACAGATACGCAGTATTTT
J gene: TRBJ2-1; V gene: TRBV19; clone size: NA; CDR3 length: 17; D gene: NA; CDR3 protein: CASSIAPLPGSDNEQFF; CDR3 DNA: TGTGCCAGTAGTATAGCCCCTCTTCCCGGGAGCGACAATGAGCAGTTCTTC
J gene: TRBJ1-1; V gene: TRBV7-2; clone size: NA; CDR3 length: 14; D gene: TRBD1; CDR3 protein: CASSLGQGNTEAFF; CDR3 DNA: TGTGCCAGCAGCCTAGGACAGGGGAACACTGAAGCTTTCTTT
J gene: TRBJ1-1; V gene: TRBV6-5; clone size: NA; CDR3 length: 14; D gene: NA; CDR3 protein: CASSYVGGSTEAFF; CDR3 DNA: TGTGCCAGCAGTTACGTCGGGGGGAGCACTGAAGCTTTCTTT
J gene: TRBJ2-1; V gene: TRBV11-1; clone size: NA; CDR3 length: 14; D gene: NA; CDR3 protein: CASSPHSSQDEQFF; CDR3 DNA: TGTGCCAGCAGCCCGCACTCAAGCCAGGATGAGCAGTTCTTC
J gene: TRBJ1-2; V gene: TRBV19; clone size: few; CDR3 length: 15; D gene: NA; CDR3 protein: CASSRSGGPTYGYTF; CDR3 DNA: TGTGCCAGTAGTCGTTCTGGAGGTCCTACCTATGGCTACACCTTC
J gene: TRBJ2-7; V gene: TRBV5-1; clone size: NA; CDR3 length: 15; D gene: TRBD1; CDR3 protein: CASSPGQGSAYEQYF; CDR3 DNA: TGCGCCAGCAGCCCGGGACAGGGGTCGGCCTACGAGCAGTACTTC
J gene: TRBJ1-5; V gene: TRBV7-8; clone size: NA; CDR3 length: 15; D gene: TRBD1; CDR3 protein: CASSLSGQVYQPQHF; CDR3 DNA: TGTGCCAGCAGCTTATCCGGACAGGTCTATCAGCCCCAGCATTTT
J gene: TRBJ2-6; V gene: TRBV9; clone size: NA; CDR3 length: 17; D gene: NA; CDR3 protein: CASSVAGVSSGANVLTF; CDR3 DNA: TGTGCCAGCAGCGTAGCGGGAGTTAGTTCTGGGGCCAACGTCCTGACTTTC
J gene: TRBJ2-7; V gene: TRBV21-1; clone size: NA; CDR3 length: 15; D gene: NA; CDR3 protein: CASSKTLGHLYEQYF; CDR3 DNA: TGTGCCAGCAGCAAAACCCTAGGACACCTCTACGAGCAGTACTTC
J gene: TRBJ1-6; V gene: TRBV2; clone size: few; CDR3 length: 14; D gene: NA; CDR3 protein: CASRTGSSNSPLHF; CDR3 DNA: TGTGCCAGCAGAACAGGGAGCAGTAATTCACCCCTCCACTTT
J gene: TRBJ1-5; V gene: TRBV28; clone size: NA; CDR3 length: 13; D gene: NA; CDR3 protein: CASDSSSNQPQHF; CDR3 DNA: TGTGCCAGCGATTCCAGTAGCAATCAGCCCCAGCATTTT
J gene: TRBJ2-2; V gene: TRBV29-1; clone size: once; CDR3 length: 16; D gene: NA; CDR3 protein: CSVVPMEGTNTGELFF; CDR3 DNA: TGCAGCGTTGTCCCCATGGAGGGGACGAACACCGGGGAGCTGTTTTTT
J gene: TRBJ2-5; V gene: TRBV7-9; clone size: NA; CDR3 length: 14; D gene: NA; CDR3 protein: CASSFSGGKETQYF; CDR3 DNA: TGTGCCAGCAGCTTCTCCGGCGGGAAAGAGACCCAGTACTTC
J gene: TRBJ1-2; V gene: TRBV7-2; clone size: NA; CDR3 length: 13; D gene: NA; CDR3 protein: CASSLGSKGVYTF; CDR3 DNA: TGTGCCAGCAGCTTAGGGAGTAAGGGGGTATACACCTTC
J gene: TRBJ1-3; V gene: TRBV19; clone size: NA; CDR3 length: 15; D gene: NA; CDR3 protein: CASSIELLSGNTIYF; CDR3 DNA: TGTGCCAGTAGTATAGAACTGCTCTCTGGAAACACCATATATTTT
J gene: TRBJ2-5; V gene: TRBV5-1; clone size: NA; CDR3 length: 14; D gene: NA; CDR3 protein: CASSTTATQETQYF; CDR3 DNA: TGCGCCAGCAGCACGACAGCGACCCAAGAGACCCAGTACTTC
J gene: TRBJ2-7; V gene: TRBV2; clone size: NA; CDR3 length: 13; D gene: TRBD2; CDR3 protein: CAAGTSVPYEQYF; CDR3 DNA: TGTGCCGCAGGGACTAGCGTCCCCTACGAGCAGTACTTC
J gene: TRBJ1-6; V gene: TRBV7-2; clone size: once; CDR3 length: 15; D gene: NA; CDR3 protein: CASSLNLQGNSPLHF; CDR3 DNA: TGTGCCAGCAGCTTAAACTTGCAGGGTAATTCACCCCTCCACTTT
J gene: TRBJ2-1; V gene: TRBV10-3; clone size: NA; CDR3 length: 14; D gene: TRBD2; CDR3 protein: CAASRGTSGNEQFF; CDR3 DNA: TGTGCCGCCTCCCGAGGGACTAGCGGGAATGAGCAGTTCTTC
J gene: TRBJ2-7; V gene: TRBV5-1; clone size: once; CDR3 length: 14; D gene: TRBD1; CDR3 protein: CASSGQGATYEQYF; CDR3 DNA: TGCGCCAGCAGCGGACAGGGGGCCACCTACGAGCAGTACTTC
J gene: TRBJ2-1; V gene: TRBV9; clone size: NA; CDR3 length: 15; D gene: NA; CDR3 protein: CASSAMGVLNNEQFF; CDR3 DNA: TGTGCCAGCAGCGCGATGGGAGTCCTAAACAATGAGCAGTTCTTC
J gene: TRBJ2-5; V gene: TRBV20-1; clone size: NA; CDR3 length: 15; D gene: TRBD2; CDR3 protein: CSASPPGTSFETQYF; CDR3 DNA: TGCAGCGCTAGTCCCCCCGGGACTAGTTTCGAGACCCAGTACTTC
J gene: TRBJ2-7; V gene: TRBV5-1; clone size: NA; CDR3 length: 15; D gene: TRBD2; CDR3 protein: CASSSSSGRAYEQYF; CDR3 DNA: TGCGCCAGCAGCTCTTCAAGCGGGAGGGCCTACGAGCAGTACTTC
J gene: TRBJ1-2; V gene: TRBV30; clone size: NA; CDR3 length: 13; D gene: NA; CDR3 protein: CAIQPTGGYGYTF; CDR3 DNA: TGTGCCATTCAACCCACCGGGGGCTATGGCTACACCTTC
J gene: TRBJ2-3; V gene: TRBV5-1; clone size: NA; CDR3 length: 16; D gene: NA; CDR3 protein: CASSLGSRPSTDTQYF; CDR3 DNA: TGCGCCAGCAGCTTGGGATCTAGGCCATCCACAGATACGCAGTATTTT
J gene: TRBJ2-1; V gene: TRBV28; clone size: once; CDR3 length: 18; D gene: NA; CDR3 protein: CASSSQRRGRVSYNEQFF; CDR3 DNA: TGTGCCAGCAGTTCCCAGAGAAGGGGGAGGGTCTCCTACAATGAGCAGTTCTTC
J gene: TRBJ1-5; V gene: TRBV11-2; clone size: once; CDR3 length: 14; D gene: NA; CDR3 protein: CASSPKGVNQPQHF; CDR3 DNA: TGTGCCAGCAGTCCAAAGGGGGTTAATCAGCCCCAGCATTTT
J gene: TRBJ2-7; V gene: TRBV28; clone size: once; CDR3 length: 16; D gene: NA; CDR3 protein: CASSFDMTKLSYEQYF; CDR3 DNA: TGTGCCAGCAGTTTCGACATGACCAAACTCTCCTACGAGCAGTACTTC
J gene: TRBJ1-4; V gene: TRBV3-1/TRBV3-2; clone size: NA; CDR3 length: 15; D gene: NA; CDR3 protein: CASSQVEGGNEKLFF; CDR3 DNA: TGTGCCAGCAGCCAAGTGGAGGGGGGGAATGAAAAACTGTTTTTT
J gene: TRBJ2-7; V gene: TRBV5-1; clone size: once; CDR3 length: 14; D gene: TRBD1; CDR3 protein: CASSLNTQGAEQYF; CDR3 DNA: TGCGCCAGCAGCTTAAATACACAGGGGGCCGAGCAGTACTTC
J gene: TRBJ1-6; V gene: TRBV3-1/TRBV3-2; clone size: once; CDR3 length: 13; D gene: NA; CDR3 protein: CASSQVDESPLHF; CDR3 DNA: TGTGCCAGCAGCCAAGTCGATGAGTCACCCCTCCACTTT